The source of this TCR beta chain is a study of blood T cell repertoires in COVID-19. A single count supports this clone. Produced via immunoSEQ multiplex PCR; TCRdb's table is partial and in-frame only. The sample comprises about 130,000 clones, 81% of which are singletons, and approximately 9.1% rests with the top ten. V was clipped by 5 bases and J by 3 bases, with 28 bases between them. The CDR3 runs 20 residues. CDR1 is SGHVS, CDR2 FNYEAQ, per germline. This chain joins TRBV7-6 and TRBJ2-2, with D possibly TRBD2 on 6 matching bases. The sample taken for sequencing was peripheral blood. The receptor's source is a woman aged 55-70 years with active or convalescent COVID-19. CDR3 coding DNA: TGTGCCAGCAGCCTAAGGACCCCCAGGAAGTTAGCGGCCGACACCGGGGAGCTGTTTTTT. It is translated as CASSLRTPRKLAADTGELFF. The variable domain in full, completed from reference TRBV7-6 and TRBJ2-2, reads GAGVSQSPRYKVTKRGQDVALRCDPISGHVSLYWYRQALGQGPEFLTYFNYEAQQDKSGLPNDRFSAERPEGSISTLTIQRTEQRDSAMYRCASSLRTPRKLAADTGELFFGEGSRLTVL.